The entry that follows covers one TCR beta chain sequence. Its antigen is as yet unknown. Several immunoSEQ plates held equal portions of the genomic DNA taken from each subset. The table came from immunoSEQ multiplex PCR; TCRdb's copy has only in-frame clones and leaves some out. This sample has around 1.9 million clones; roughly 91% occur once, and the top ten carry roughly 1.7%. Naive CD8 cells comprised CD45RO-negative, CCR7-positively selected cells, excluding terminally differentiated effector memory CD45RA+ cells. Germline V gene lookup returns CDR1 MGHRA and CDR2 YSYEKL. The V end was cut by 4 bases, the J end by 3 bases, with 13 bases between. The CDR3 consists of 14 residues. These data belong to a study of shared clonotypes between healthy human individuals. Study findings and constraints: Represented diversity (both genetic and exposure-history) was limited by the small number of donors.

This chain uses TRBV4-1 with TRBJ2-7; the D call may be TRBD1 or TRBD2 (5 bases each). The sequenced sample consisted of naive CD8+ T cells from PBMCs. The sequence came from a man aged 18 to 29 in good health. Some clones in this sample may be carry-over from other donors' samples. The CDR3 spells CASSLSGTVYEQYF. The CDR3 nucleotides read TGCGCCAGCAGCCTTTCCGGGACGGTCTACGAGCAGTACTTC.